The source of this TCR beta chain is a study of T cell changes during pregnancy in multiple sclerosis. Germline V lookup: CDR1 SGHAT, CDR2 FQNNGV. This CDR3 has 12 residues. Deletions cut 4 bases from V and 3 bases from J, with 7 bases between. Sequencing was performed with immunoSEQ multiplex PCR; in TCRdb, only in-frame clones are kept and a portion is missing. Of tens of thousands of clones in the sample, about 90% were seen once. This clone was seen a few times. V usage is TRBV11-2 and J usage is TRBJ2-7, with a weak D call TRBD1 (5 bases). The receptor's source is a female donor with multiple sclerosis, enrolled in a pregnancy study. This sample comprised CD4+ T cells from peripheral blood mononuclear cells, obtained in the second trimester of pregnancy. The CDR3 nucleotides are TGTGCCAGCAGCTCAGGGAACTACGAGCAGTACTTC. Its protein is CASSSGNYEQYF. Variable domain in full (rest from reference TRBV11-2 and TRBJ2-7): EAGVAQSPRYKIIEKRQSVAFWCNPISGHATLYWYQQILGQGPKLLIQFQNNGVVDDSQLPKDRFSAERLKGVDSTLKIQPAKLEDSAVYLCASSSGNYEQYFGPGTRLTVT.